This T cell receptor beta chain was observed in a study of T cell changes during pregnancy in multiple sclerosis. Germline assignment: CDR1 MGHRA and CDR2 YSYEKL. V lost 6 bases, J lost 5 bases, and 10 bases stayed unmatched. The CDR3 sequence is 15 residues long. Method: immunoSEQ multiplex PCR; TCRdb's copy keeps in-frame clones and lacks some. The sample has tens of thousands of clones, roughly 92% seen once. The source material was peripheral blood, sampled after pregnancy. This receptor was taken from a female donor in good health, enrolled as a control in a pregnancy study. The rearrangement uses TRBV4-1 and TRBJ2-5; 9 bases line up with TRBD2. The CDR3 coding sequence is TGCGCCAGCAGACCGGTGACTAGCGGTAGGGAGACCCAGTACTTC. Its translation is CASRPVTSGRETQYF.